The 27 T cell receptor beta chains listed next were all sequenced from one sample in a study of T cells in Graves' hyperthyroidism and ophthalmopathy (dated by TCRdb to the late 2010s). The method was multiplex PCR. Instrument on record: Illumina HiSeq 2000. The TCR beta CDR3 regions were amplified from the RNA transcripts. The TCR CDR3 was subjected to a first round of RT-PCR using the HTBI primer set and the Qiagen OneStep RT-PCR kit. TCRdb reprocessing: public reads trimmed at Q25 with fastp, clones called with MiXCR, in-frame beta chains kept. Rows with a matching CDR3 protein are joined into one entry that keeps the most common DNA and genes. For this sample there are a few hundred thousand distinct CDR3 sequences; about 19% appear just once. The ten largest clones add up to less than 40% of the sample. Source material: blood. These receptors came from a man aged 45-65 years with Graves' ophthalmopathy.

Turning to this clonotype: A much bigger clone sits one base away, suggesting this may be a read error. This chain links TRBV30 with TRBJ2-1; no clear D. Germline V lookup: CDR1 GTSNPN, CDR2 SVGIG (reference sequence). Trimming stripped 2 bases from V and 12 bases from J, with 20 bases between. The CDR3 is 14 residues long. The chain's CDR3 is CAWSSNWVEGAQFF. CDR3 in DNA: TGTGCCTGGAGTTCCAACTGGGTAGAAGGAGCGCAGTTCTTC.

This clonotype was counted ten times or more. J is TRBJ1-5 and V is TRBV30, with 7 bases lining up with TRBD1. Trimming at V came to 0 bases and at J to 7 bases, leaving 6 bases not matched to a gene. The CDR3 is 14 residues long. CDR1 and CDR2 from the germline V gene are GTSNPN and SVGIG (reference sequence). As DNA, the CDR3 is TGTGCCTGGAGTGTAGAGGGGGCACGGCAGCCCCAGCATTTT. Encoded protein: CAWSVEGARQPQHF.

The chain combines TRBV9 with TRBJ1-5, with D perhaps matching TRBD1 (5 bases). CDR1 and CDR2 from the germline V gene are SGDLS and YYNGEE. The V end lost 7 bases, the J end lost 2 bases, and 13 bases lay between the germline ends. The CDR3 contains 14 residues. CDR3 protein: CASGGGVGNQPQHF. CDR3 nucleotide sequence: TGTGCCAGCGGCGGGGGGGTTGGCAATCAGCCCCAGCATTTT.

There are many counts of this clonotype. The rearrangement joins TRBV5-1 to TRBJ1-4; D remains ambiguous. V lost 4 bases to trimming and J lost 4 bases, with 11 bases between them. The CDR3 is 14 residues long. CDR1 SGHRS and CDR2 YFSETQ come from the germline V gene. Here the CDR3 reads CASSLQSSNEKLFF. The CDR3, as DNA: TGCGCCAGCAGCCTACAGTCGAGTAATGAAAAACTGTTTTTT. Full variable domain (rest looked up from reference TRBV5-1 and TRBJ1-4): KAGVTQTPRYLIKTRGQQVTLSCSPISGHRSVSWYQQTPGQGLQFLFEYFSETQRNKGNFPGRFSGRQFSNSRSEMNVSTLELGDSALYLCASSLQSSNEKLFFGSGTQLSVL.

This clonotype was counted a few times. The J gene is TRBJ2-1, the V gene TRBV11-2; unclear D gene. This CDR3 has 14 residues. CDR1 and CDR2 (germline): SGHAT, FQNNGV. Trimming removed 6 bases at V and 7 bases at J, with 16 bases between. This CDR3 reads CASSLPRVGNEQFF. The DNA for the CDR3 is TGTGCCAGCAGTCTCCCCCGGGTTGGGAATGAGCAGTTCTTC.

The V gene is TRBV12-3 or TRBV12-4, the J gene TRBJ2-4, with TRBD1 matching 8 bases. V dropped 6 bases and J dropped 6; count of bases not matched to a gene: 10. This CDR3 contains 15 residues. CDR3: CASSPGGARRNIQYF. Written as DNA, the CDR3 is TGTGCCAGCAGCCCAGGGGGCGCGAGAAGAAACATTCAGTACTTC.

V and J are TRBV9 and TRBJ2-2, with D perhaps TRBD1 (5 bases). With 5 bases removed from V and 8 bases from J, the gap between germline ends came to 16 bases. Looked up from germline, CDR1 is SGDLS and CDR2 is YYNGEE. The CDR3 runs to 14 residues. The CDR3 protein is CASRHDAGLGELFF. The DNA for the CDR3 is TGTGCCAGCAGACACGACGCAGGGTTAGGGGAGCTGTTTTTT. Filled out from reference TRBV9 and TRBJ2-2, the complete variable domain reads DSGVTQTPKHLITATGQRVTLRCSPRSGDLSVYWYQQSLDQGLQFLIQYYNGEERAKGNILERFSAQQFPDLHSELNLSSLELGDSALYFCASRHDAGLGELFFGEGSRLTVL.

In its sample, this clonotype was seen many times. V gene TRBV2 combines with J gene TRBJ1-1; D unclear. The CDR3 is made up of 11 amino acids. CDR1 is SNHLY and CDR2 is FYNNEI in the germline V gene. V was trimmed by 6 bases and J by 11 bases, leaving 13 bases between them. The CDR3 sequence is CASSGNLAAFF. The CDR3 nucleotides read TGTGCCAGCAGCGGCAATCTAGCGGCTTTCTTT.

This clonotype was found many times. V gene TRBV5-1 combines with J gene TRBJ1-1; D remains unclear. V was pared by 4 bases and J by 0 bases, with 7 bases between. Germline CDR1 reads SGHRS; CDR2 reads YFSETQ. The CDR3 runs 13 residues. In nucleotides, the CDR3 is TGCGCCAGCAGCAACTATCTGAACACTGAAGCTTTCTTT. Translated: CASSNYLNTEAFF.

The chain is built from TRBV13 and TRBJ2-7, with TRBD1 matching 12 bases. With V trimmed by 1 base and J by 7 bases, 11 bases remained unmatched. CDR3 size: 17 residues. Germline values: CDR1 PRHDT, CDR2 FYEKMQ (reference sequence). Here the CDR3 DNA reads TGTGCCAGCAGCTTAGACGGGACAGGGGGCGCCCCTCGGGAGCAGTACTTC. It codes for CASSLDGTGGAPREQYF.

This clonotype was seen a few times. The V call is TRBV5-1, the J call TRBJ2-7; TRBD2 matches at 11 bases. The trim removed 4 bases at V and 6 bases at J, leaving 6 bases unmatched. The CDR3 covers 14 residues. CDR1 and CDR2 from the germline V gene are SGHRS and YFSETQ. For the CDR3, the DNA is TGCGCCAGCAGCCAAACTAGCGGGAGACCCGAGCAGTACTTC. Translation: CASSQTSGRPEQYF.

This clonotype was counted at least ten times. CDR3 sequence (DNA): TGCGCCAGCAGCGCTAGCCAGAGCACAGATACGCAGTATTTT. This gives the protein CASSASQSTDTQYF. The chain employs TRBV5-1 and TRBJ2-3, with D perhaps matching TRBD2 (5 bases). The CDR3 extends over 14 amino acids. Trimming took 4 bases from V and 0 from J, leaving 9 bases between them. Germline-derived CDR1 and CDR2 are SGHRS and YFSETQ.

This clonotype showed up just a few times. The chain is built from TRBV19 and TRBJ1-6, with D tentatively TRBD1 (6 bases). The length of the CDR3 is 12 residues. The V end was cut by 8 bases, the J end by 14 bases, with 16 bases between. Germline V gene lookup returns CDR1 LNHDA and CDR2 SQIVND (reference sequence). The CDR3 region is CASSTIQGTLHF. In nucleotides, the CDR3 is TGTGCCAGTTCGACTATTCAGGGGACCCTCCACTTT.

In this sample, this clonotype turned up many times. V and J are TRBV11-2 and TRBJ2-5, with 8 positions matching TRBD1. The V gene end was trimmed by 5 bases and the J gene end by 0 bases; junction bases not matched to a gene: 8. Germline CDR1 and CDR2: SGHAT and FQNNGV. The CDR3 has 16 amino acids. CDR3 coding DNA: TGTGCCAGCAGCCGCATCCGGGACAGGTACCAAGAGACCCAGTACTTC. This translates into CASSRIRDRYQETQYF.

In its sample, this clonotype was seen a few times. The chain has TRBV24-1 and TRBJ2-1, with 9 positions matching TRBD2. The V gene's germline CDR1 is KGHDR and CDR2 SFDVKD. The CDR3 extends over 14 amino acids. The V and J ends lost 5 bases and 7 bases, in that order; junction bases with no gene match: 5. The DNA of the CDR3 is TGTGCCACCAGTGTCGGCCTAGCGGGAAATGAGCAGTTCTTC. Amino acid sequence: CATSVGLAGNEQFF.

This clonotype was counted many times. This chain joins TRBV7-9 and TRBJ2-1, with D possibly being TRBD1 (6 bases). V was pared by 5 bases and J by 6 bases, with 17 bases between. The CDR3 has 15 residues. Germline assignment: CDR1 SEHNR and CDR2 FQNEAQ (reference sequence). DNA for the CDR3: TGTGCCAGCAGCATCCCAGGACAGCCGGGCAATGAGCAGTTCTTC. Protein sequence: CASSIPGQPGNEQFF.

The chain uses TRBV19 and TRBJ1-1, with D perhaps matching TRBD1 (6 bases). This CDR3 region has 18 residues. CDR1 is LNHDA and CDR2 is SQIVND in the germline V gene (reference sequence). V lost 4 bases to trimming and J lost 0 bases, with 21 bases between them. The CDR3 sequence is CASSTHGQPNYMNTEAFF. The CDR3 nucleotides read TGTGCCAGTAGTACCCACGGACAGCCGAACTACATGAACACTGAAGCTTTCTTT.

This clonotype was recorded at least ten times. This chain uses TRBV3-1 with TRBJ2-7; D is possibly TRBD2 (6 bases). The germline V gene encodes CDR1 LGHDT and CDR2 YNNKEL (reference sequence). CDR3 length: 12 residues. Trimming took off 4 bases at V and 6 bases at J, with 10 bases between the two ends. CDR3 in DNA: TGTGCCAGCAGCCTCCTCGGGGGCGAGCAGTACTTC. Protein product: CASSLLGGEQYF.

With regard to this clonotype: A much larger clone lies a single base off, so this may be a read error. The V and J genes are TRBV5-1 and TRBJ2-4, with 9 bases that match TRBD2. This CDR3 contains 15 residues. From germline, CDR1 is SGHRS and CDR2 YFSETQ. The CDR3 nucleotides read TGCACCAGCAGCTTGCCTCTAGCGGGATTGGACATTCAGTACTTC. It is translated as CTSSLPLAGLDIQYF.

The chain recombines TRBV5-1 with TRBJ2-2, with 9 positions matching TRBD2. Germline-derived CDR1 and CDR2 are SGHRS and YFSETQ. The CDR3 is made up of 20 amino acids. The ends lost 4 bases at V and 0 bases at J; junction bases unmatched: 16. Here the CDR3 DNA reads TGCGCCAGCAGCCGATTGACTAGCGGCTCTCAAAGCGCGAACACCGGGGAGCTGTTTTTT. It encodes CASSRLTSGSQSANTGELFF.

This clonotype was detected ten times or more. CDR3 in amino acids: CAWSRRSTEAFF. DNA of the CDR3: TGTGCCTGGAGTCGTAGAAGCACTGAAGCTTTCTTT. This chain links TRBV30 with TRBJ1-1; D ambiguous. Between the trimmed V and J ends, which lost 2 bases and 4 bases, there was a span of 8 bases. CDR3 size: 12 residues. Germline V CDR1 and CDR2: GTSNPN, SVGIG (reference sequence).

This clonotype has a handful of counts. The CDR3 bases are TGCAGTGCCCGACAGGGGGCTAGAGGTTGGACTGAAGCTTTCTTT. It is translated as CSARQGARGWTEAFF. The genes are TRBV20-1 and TRBJ1-1, with TRBD1 identical over 10 bases. V gave up 6 bases and J gave up 5 bases; unmatched junction bases: 12. The CDR3 loop spans 15 amino acids. CDR1 and CDR2 (germline): DFQATT, SNEGSKA (reference sequence).

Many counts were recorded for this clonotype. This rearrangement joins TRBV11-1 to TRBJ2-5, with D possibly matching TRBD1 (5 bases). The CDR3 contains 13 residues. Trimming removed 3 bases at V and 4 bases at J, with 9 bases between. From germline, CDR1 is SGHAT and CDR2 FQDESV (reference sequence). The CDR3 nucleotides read TGTGCCAGCAGCTTTCAGGGCCTAGAGACCCAGTACTTC. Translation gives CASSFQGLETQYF.

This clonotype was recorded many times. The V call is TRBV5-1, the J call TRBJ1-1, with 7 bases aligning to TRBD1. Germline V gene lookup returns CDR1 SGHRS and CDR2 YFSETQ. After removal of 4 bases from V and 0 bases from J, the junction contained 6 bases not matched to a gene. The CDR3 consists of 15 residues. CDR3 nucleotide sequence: TGCGCCAGCAGCCGGACAGGCATAATGAACACTGAAGCTTTCTTT. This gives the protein CASSRTGIMNTEAFF.

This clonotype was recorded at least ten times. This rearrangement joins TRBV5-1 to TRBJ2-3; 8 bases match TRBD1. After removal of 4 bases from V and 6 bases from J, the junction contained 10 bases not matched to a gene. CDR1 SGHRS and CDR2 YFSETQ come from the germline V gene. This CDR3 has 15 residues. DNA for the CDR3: TGCGCCAGCAGCCCGGACACAGGGGGAAAGGATACGCAGTATTTT. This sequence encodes CASSPDTGGKDTQYF.

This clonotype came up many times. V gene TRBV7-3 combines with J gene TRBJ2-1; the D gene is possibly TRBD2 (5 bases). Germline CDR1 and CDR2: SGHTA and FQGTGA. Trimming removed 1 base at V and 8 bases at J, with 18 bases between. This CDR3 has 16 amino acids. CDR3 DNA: TGTGCCAGCAGCTTAAAGGCTTGGGGAGATGTCCATGAGCAGTTCTTC. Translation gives CASSLKAWGDVHEQFF.

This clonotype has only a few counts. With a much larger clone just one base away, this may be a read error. CDR3 DNA sequence: TGTGCCAGCAACCGGGACAGCTCCTACGAGCAGTACTTC. Amino acid sequence: CASNRDSSYEQYF. J is TRBJ2-7 and V is TRBV14; TRBD1 matches 7 bases. Looked up from germline, CDR1 is SGHDN and CDR2 is FVKESK. CDR3 size: 13 residues. The V segment lost 7 bases and the J segment 0 bases; nucleotides outside the gene matches: 3.